The 30 T cell receptor beta chains in this list originate from one sample, sequenced in a study of blood T cell repertoires in COVID-19. TCRdb's table, derived via immunoSEQ multiplex PCR, lists solely in-frame clones and lacks some. The repertoire holds 350,000 or so clones, with 88% as singletons. The sample comprised PBMCs or T cells enriched from blood (not recorded which). The receptors shown here come from a woman in her 30s who had been exposed to COVID-19.

This chain uses TRBV19 with TRBJ2-5; the D gene is possibly TRBD1 (6 bases). The germline gives CDR1 LNHDA, CDR2 SQIVND (reference sequence). CDR3 size: 14 residues. The V and J ends lost 3 bases and 5 bases respectively, with 13 bases between them. CDR3 nucleotide sequence: TGTGCCAGTAGTATGGGACATGTGATGGAGACCCAGTACTTC. Encoded protein: CASSMGHVMETQYF.

The gene calls are TRBV6-6 and TRBJ1-6, with no clear D. Deletions cut 5 bases from V and 6 bases from J, with 14 bases between. Germline-derived CDR1 and CDR2 are MNHNY and SVGAGI (reference sequence). CDR3 length: 15 amino acids. For the CDR3, the DNA is TGTGCCAGCAGTCCGGGAGCGGGTCGTAATTCACCCCTCCACTTT. The encoded protein is CASSPGAGRNSPLHF.

The rearrangement links TRBV3-1 (or the pseudogene TRBV3-2) to TRBJ1-4; the D gene is possibly TRBD1 (6 bases). V lost 4 bases and J 8 bases, leaving 11 bases between the germline ends. Looked up from germline, CDR1 is LGHDT and CDR2 is YNNKEL (reference sequence). The length of the CDR3 is 13 residues. In nucleotides, the CDR3 is TGTGCCAGCAGCCCACCCGACAGGGAAAAACTGTTTTTT. Translation gives CASSPPDREKLFF.

This chain joins TRBV19 and TRBJ1-2; TRBD1 matches 9 bases. The CDR3 covers 17 residues. With V trimmed by 1 base and J by 5 bases, 11 bases remained unmatched. Germline V lookup: CDR1 LNHDA, CDR2 SQIVND (reference sequence). The CDR3 reads CASSIGGSGQGVYGYTF. In DNA form, the CDR3 reads TGTGCCAGTAGTATAGGAGGTTCGGGACAGGGTGTATATGGCTACACCTTC.

The chain couples TRBV14 to TRBJ2-7; possible D gene TRBD2, 7 bases. CDR1 is SGHDN and CDR2 is FVKESK in the germline V gene. The CDR3 runs to 16 residues. Trimming left V 4 bases short and J 4 bases short, with 20 bases between. CDR3 DNA: TGTGCCAGCAGCCCCCCTCCGGGCGGGGGCGGATACGAGCAGTACTTC. It encodes CASSPPPGGGGYEQYF.

The chain employs TRBV28 and TRBJ1-1; 9 nucleotides agree with TRBD1. The CDR3 loop spans 14 amino acids. Per germline, CDR1 MDHEN and CDR2 SYDVKM. The junction had 8 bases not matched to a gene; V was cut back by 6 bases and J by 6 bases. CDR3 residues: CASRTGTGPSEAFF. The CDR3 bases are TGTGCCAGCAGGACCGGGACAGGGCCGTCTGAAGCTTTCTTT.

V is TRBV18 and J is TRBJ2-5, with D possibly being TRBD1 (6 bases). The CDR3 covers 16 residues. Between the trimmed V and J ends, which lost 5 bases and 1 base, there was a span of 17 bases. From germline, CDR1 is KGHSH and CDR2 LQKENI. CDR3 bases: TGTGCCAGCTCATTCCTGGAAACAGGGACCCAAGAGACCCAGTACTTC. Residues: CASSFLETGTQETQYF.

This clone was counted once. The chain carries TRBV18 and TRBJ2-2; 14 bases are a match to TRBD2. The germline V gene has CDR1 KGHSH and CDR2 LQKENI. There are 19 residues in the CDR3. V was pared by 4 bases and J by 2 bases, with 9 bases of the junction left unmatched. The CDR3 sequence is CASSQLPTSGRANTGELFF. In nucleotides, the CDR3 is TGTGCCAGCTCACAATTACCGACTAGCGGGAGGGCCAACACCGGGGAGCTGTTTTTT.

The chain recombines TRBV15 with TRBJ1-2; D is undetermined. The germline V and J ends were trimmed by 0 bases and 8 bases, with 13 bases remaining between them. The germline V gene encodes CDR1 LNHNV and CDR2 YYDKDF (reference sequence). The CDR3 is 14 amino acids. CDR3 sequence: CATSRESRSGGYTF. CDR3 coding DNA: TGTGCCACCAGCAGAGAATCGCGCAGCGGGGGCTACACCTTC.

V gene TRBV28 combines with J gene TRBJ1-2, with D possibly TRBD1 on 6 matching bases. The ends were cut back, 3 bases at V and 8 bases at J, with 25 bases in the middle. Germline CDR1 is MDHEN and CDR2 is SYDVKM. The CDR3 sequence is 17 residues long. In nucleotides, the CDR3 is TGTGCCAGCAGTTTTCCCGCCGGGACACTCCAACGTAGGGGCTACACCTTC. It encodes CASSFPAGTLQRRGYTF.

The chain is built from TRBV11-2 and TRBJ2-1, with 7 bases identical to TRBD2. The length of the CDR3 is 16 residues. With 1 base clipped from V and 7 bases from J, the junction kept 10 bases outside the gene matches. Germline V lookup: CDR1 SGHAT, CDR2 FQNNGV. The CDR3 here is CASSLGAGGSGNEQFF. The CDR3 nucleotides are TGTGCCAGCAGCTTAGGGGCTGGCGGGAGTGGGAATGAGCAGTTCTTC.

The chain couples TRBV4-2 to TRBJ2-1, with a tentative D call TRBD1 (6 bases). CDR1 is LGHNA, CDR2 YNFKEQ, per germline. This CDR3 spans 16 amino acids. Trimming shortened V by 0 bases and J by 6 bases, and 15 bases separated the two germline ends. CDR3 DNA sequence: TGTGCCAGCAGCCAAGATGGCAACAGGGATGGCAATGAGCAGTTCTTC. Translated: CASSQDGNRDGNEQFF.

The chain links TRBV12-3 or TRBV12-4 to TRBJ2-7; D might be TRBD1 (5 bases). The CDR3 is 13 residues long. Trimming removed 6 bases at V and 0 bases at J, with 9 bases between. CDR3 nucleotides: TGTGCCAGCAGCCCGACAGTCTCCTACGAGCAGTACTTC. Protein sequence: CASSPTVSYEQYF.

The rearrangement uses TRBV11-2 and TRBJ2-1; 14 nucleotides line up with TRBD2. V was clipped by 3 bases and J by 8 bases; unmatched bases: 3. The CDR3 runs to 15 residues. Per germline, CDR1 SGHAT and CDR2 FQNNGV. The CDR3 region has the DNA TGTGCCAGCAGCTTGGGACTAGCGGGAGATTATGAGCAGTTCTTC. Translation gives CASSLGLAGDYEQFF.

J is TRBJ2-4 and V is TRBV28; 8 nucleotides line up with TRBD1. Per germline, CDR1 MDHEN and CDR2 SYDVKM. The J segment lost 7 bases and the V segment lost 6 bases, leaving 14 bases of the junction unmatched. The length of the CDR3 is 16 residues. CDR3 in DNA: TGTGCCAGCAGCCCATCCAAGGACAGGGCGTGGAACATTCAGTACTTC. Translated: CASSPSKDRAWNIQYF. The whole variable domain, filled in from reference TRBV28 and TRBJ2-4, reads DVKVTQSSRYLVKRTGEKVFLECVQDMDHENMFWYRQDPGLGLRLIYFSYDVKMKEKGDIPEGYSVSREKKERFSLILESASTNQTSMYLCASSPSKDRAWNIQYFGAGTRLSVL.

The V gene is TRBV18, the J gene TRBJ2-5; D unclear. Germline values: CDR1 KGHSH, CDR2 LQKENI. This CDR3 has 14 residues. Trimming removed 7 bases at V and 5 bases at J, with 17 bases between. The CDR3 loop reads CASFTRSSPETQYF. The CDR3 DNA reads TGTGCCAGCTTCACCCGGTCGTCCCCGGAGACCCAGTACTTC.

V is TRBV13 and J is TRBJ2-7; D unresolved. The germline CDR1 and CDR2 sequences are PRHDT and FYEKMQ (reference sequence). V gave up 3 bases and J gave up 0 bases, with 9 bases separating them. CDR3 length: 14 residues. CDR3 nucleotide sequence: TGTGCCAGCAGCTTTCAACTCTCCTCCTACGAGCAGTACTTC. It encodes CASSFQLSSYEQYF.

The chain recombines TRBV28 with TRBJ2-1; weak D call: TRBD2 (6 bases). The CDR3 totals 11 residues. Germline V gene lookup returns CDR1 MDHEN and CDR2 SYDVKM. V was cut by 6 bases and J by 10 bases, with 10 bases left in between. The CDR3 reads CASSFGREQFF. CDR3 in DNA: TGTGCCAGCAGCTTCGGGAGAGAGCAGTTCTTC.

The CDR3 DNA follows: TGTGCCAGCTCACCGCCGCGGGGACAGGGGCCAGGCGAGCAGTACTTC. Translated: CASSPPRGQGPGEQYF. The V and J genes are TRBV18 and TRBJ2-7, with TRBD1 matching 10 bases. J lost 6 bases, V lost 3 bases, and 11 bases had no gene match. CDR3 size: 16 residues. Germline V gene sequence: CDR1 KGHSH, CDR2 LQKENI.

There are a few counts of this clone. The J gene is TRBJ2-7, the V gene TRBV7-2; TRBD1 matches 8 bases. CDR3 length: 17 residues. V was pared by 2 bases and J by 2 bases, with 11 bases of the junction left unmatched. Germline values: CDR1 SGHTA, CDR2 FQGNSA. The CDR3 DNA is TGTGCCAGCAGCTTATCTCCCGGCGGACAGGGAGCCTACGAGCAGTACTTC. It is translated as CASSLSPGGQGAYEQYF. The entire variable domain, with the rest obtained from reference TRBV7-2 and TRBJ2-7, is as follows: GAGVSQSPSNKVTEKGKDVELRCDPISGHTALYWYRQSLGQGLEFLIYFQGNSAPDKSGLPSDRFSAERTGGSVSTLTIQRTQQEDSAVYLCASSLSPGGQGAYEQYFGPGTRLTVT.

The genes are TRBV28 and TRBJ2-5; the match to TRBD1 covers 8 bases. In germline, CDR1 is MDHEN, CDR2 SYDVKM. V was clipped by 3 bases and J by 1 base; unmatched bases: 7. This CDR3 comprises 16 residues. In nucleotides, the CDR3 is TGTGCCAGCAGTTTGCCCACAGGGGGATCCCAAGAGACCCAGTACTTC. Residues: CASSLPTGGSQETQYF.

J is TRBJ1-1 and V is TRBV25-1; 10 bases line up with TRBD1. Losses at the gene ends were 5 bases for V and 1 base for J; bases not matched to a gene: 1. Germline V CDR1 and CDR2: MGHDK, SYGVNS. This CDR3 region has 14 residues. The CDR3 sequence: CASSRQGANTEAFF. The CDR3 DNA follows: TGTGCCAGCAGTCGACAGGGGGCGAACACTGAAGCTTTCTTT.

In DNA, the CDR3 is TGTGCCAGCAGCCACGCCGGGACTAGCGGCGTTAAGACCCAGTACTTC. Protein sequence: CASSHAGTSGVKTQYF. V usage is TRBV5-4 and J usage is TRBJ2-5, with 11 bases lining up with TRBD2. V lost 4 bases, J lost 6 bases, and 11 bases stayed unmatched. Looked up from germline, CDR1 is SGHNT and CDR2 is YYREEE (reference sequence). The CDR3 spans 16 residues.

The rearrangement joins TRBV12-3 or TRBV12-4 to TRBJ2-4; no definite D call. The V end lost 2 bases, the J end lost 8 bases, and 10 bases lay between the germline ends. This CDR3 contains 13 residues. In DNA form, the CDR3 reads TGTGCCAGCAGTTTAAGGTGGAGAGACATTCAGTACTTC. Protein sequence: CASSLRWRDIQYF.

The V call is TRBV4-1, the J call TRBJ1-1; 7 bases are a match to TRBD1. There are 15 residues in the CDR3. V shed 5 bases and J 4 bases; nucleotides not matched to a gene: 10. Germline V gene data show CDR1 as MGHRA and CDR2 as YSYEKL. CDR3 region: CASSISGGWSTEAFF. The CDR3 DNA sequence: TGCGCCAGCAGCATCTCAGGGGGATGGTCCACTGAAGCTTTCTTT.

This chain links TRBV3-1 (or the pseudogene TRBV3-2) with TRBJ1-1; 7 bases match TRBD1. The junction had 3 bases not matched to a gene; V was cut back by 1 base and J by 7 bases. The CDR3 covers 13 residues. The germline V gene encodes CDR1 LGHDT and CDR2 YNNKEL (reference sequence). CDR3 protein: CASSQGTGFEAFF. The CDR3 DNA sequence: TGTGCCAGCAGCCAAGGGACAGGCTTTGAAGCTTTCTTT.

This chain joins TRBV2 and TRBJ1-5; 10 bases align to TRBD1. The J segment lost 6 bases and the V segment lost 7 bases, leaving 12 bases of the junction unmatched. Germline V gene data show CDR1 as SNHLY and CDR2 as FYNNEI. The CDR3 has 16 residues. The CDR3 loop reads CASTETGDRGSQPQHF. CDR3 nucleotides: TGTGCCAGCACCGAAACGGGGGACAGGGGATCTCAGCCCCAGCATTTT.

This clone was detected only once. The chain couples TRBV7-8 to TRBJ1-5, with a possible D match to TRBD1 (5 bases). The CDR3 is 14 residues long. Deletions cut 1 base from V and 6 bases from J, with 10 bases between. The germline V gene encodes CDR1 SGHVS and CDR2 FQNEAQ. The CDR3 nucleotides read TGTGCCAGCAGCTTAGGTTGGGGGGGTCAGCCCCAGCATTTT. Translated, it gives CASSLGWGGQPQHF.

This chain joins TRBV6-5 and TRBJ1-4; perhaps TRBD1 as D (6 bases). Germline CDR1 MNHEY, CDR2 SVGAGI. The CDR3 runs 15 residues. V lost 0 bases to trimming and J lost 3 bases, with 8 bases between them. CDR3: CASSYSWTANEKLFF. CDR3 sequence (DNA): TGTGCCAGCAGTTACTCCTGGACAGCTAATGAAAAACTGTTTTTT.

The rearrangement uses TRBV6-5 and TRBJ2-7; tentatively, D is TRBD1 (6 bases). Trimming removed 0 bases at V and 3 bases at J, with 12 bases between. The CDR3 extends over 15 amino acids. CDR1 is MNHEY and CDR2 is SVGAGI in the germline V gene. CDR3 nucleotide sequence: TGTGCCAGCAGTTACTCTGGGGGCGCGGGCTACGAGCAGTACTTC. It specifies CASSYSGGAGYEQYF.